Described below is a single T cell receptor (beta chain) sequence and its context. The antigen remains undetermined. These data are taken from a study of cytomegalovirus exposure and HLA in healthy donors. In the PCR, 60 Vbeta and 13 Jbeta primers were used. The method was immunoSEQ multiplex PCR; TCRdb's version includes in-frame clones alone and lacks a portion of them. The sample has roughly 120,000 clones, 77% seen once. Germline CDR1 is MNHEY and CDR2 is SMNVEV (reference sequence). The CDR3 runs 14 residues. V lost 5 bases and J lost 5, with 15 bases in between. Study-wide points: It was around 160 TCR beta chains that were listed as cytomegalovirus-associated.

This TCR was recovered from a human donor in good health. The chain carries TRBV27 and TRBJ2-5, with D perhaps TRBD1 (6 bases). Sequencing was done on a sample of PBMCs. In DNA, the CDR3 is TGTGCCAGCAGTCCGCTGGGGACACGGGAGACCCAGTACTTC. Translated, it gives CASSPLGTRETQYF.